What follows describes a single T cell receptor (beta chain). Its antigen has not been determined. The sample holds no much larger clone one base away, and base qualities are not on file. A single peripheral blood draw of around 100 mL on average was collected from each donor into heparinised tubes. Naive, central memory, regulatory and stem cell-like memory CD4+ T cells were sorted on a BD FACSAria II using a panel including CD45RO, CCR7, CD25, CD127, CD95 and CD27. Every sorted population had a purity above 95%. Right away, PBMCs were isolated by Lymphoprep density gradient centrifugation and were stained directly, with no culture step. So that batch effects would be minimized, each experiment stained and sorted samples in pairs, pairing one healthy donor with one patient. The data were obtained in a study of beta chain features in type 1 diabetes (dated 2018 in TCRdb). Study-wide context: Mean age, gender distribution, total cell number and subset yield did not differ between patients and healthy donors. Across all samples, roughly 110,000,000 sorted cells were examined, and cell number per subset correlated strongly with RNA yield. Regulatory and stem cell-like memory subsets were obtained from only 8 patients and roughly 8 healthy donors, while naive and central memory subsets were obtained from all 28 donors. In the study, TCRB repertoires of sorted circulating CD4+ T cell subsets from recently diagnosed type 1 diabetes patients were compared with those of matched healthy donors. General findings and caveats noted by the study authors: Shorter templates might be favored by PCR, yet because patient and control samples were amplified and corrected together, any such skew would affect both groups equally. Because cDNA was sequenced instead of genomic DNA, highly expressing activated cells could be over-represented, though the groups showed no difference in activation or CD3 levels. Because the HLA sub-analyses included only small numbers of individuals, any influence of HLA type on TCRB rearrangement was left unresolved. Naive, central memory and regulatory TCRB repertoires appeared to be more similar among patients than among healthy donors. A moderate but significant shortening of TCRB CDR3 length was observed in type 1 diabetes patients in all four CD4+ subsets. Patients with type 1 diabetes made fewer insertions and deleted more nucleotides at VDJ recombination sites, implying thymic rearrangement abnormalities.

The entire isolated RNA was reverse transcribed using the High Capacity cDNA Reverse Transcription Kit, and thus expressed TCRB transcripts were sequenced. Deep immunoSEQ sequencing was performed on naive, central memory and regulatory T cell samples, with an average of roughly 3.6 million total reads per sample. After sorted cells were lysed in RLT buffer, RNA was extracted with DNase-treated RNeasy Micro or Mini kits, with the choice depending on cell number. To prevent cross-contamination, every cell subset was processed on its own, while patient and healthy donor samples were processed together. The immunoSEQ multiplex PCR was used to amplify TCRB sequences from cDNA, generating 87-bp fragments that spanned the CDR3 region. Amplicons were sequenced on the Illumina HiSeq platform. The authors' analysis ran thus. Synthetic template baselines were used to correct PCR bias computationally, reads within Hamming distance 2 were collapsed together, and singletons that could not be merged were discarded. Reads were aligned against IMGT so that V, D and J genes, CDR3 length and insertions or deletions at six rearrangement sites could be assigned. Clonotype counts were normalized to sorted cell number within each subset before computing true diversity and Gini coefficients with the tcR R package. The overlap coefficient, calculated on TCRB nucleotide sequences, was used to quantify repertoire sharing. Out-of-frame TCRB sequences from naive cells were analyzed to stand in for the pre-selection repertoire. This is the immuneACCESS table as TCRdb keeps it, with only in-frame sequences that have V and J called. A part of the clones is gone; compared with another copy, unresolved V genes explain less than half, and the rest is unexplained. V and J calls and clone size are given by that table; D and trimming were obtained from the DNA. This sample lists approximately 470,000 clones; over 25% were detected once. Clones ranked in the top ten supply about 0.065% of the sample.

The sequence was obtained from a man aged 18-30 years in good health. The sequenced material came from naive CD4+ T cells from blood. The cell subset or site tag for this specimen amounts to: true naive CD4+ T cells.

Here is the DNA: TGTGCCTGGACTAACGACGGAGCACAACCCCAGCATTTT. It codes for CAWTNDGAQPQHF. In this chain, TRBV30 is recombined with TRBJ1-5; no D gene is confidently identified. V is clipped by 4 bases and J by 10 bases, and the sequence between their germline boundaries is 17 bases long. Based on the germline V gene (reference sequence), the CDR1 and CDR2 sequences are GTSNPN and SVGIG. The CDR3, from cysteine to phenylalanine, totals 13 residues. Only CDR3 DNA is held: 39 bases, read in frame from base 1.